A single sample is the source of the 4 T cell receptor beta chains below, sequenced in a study of blood T cell repertoires in COVID-19. This table comes from immunoSEQ multiplex PCR, and its TCRdb copy is limited to in-frame clones, with some not included. The sample lists around 140,000 clones; 85% to 90% were seen once. The sequenced sample was peripheral blood. Receptor source: a man aged 80 or over with acute or convalescent COVID-19.

The sample holds a few counts of this clone. The chain links TRBV7-8 to TRBJ1-2; D might be TRBD1 (6 bases). Trimming pared 5 bases from V and 4 bases from J, leaving 20 bases between. CDR1 and CDR2 from the germline V gene are SGHVS and FQNEAQ. The CDR3 is 16 amino acids. CDR3 sequence (DNA): TGTGCCAGCAGCCCGTCGAGGTGGGGGCAAGGCTATGGCTACACCTTC. Translated: CASSPSRWGQGYGYTF.

The rearrangement uses TRBV5-8 and TRBJ1-4, with 7 nucleotides matching TRBD1. Germline trimming cut 0 bases from V and 8 bases from J; bases unmatched to any gene: 7. The CDR3 is 15 amino acids. From germline, CDR1 is SGHTS and CDR2 YDEGEE. The CDR3 region is CASSLGSGGREKLFF. The CDR3 DNA is TGTGCCAGCAGCTTGGGCTCAGGGGGACGGGAAAAACTGTTTTTT.

The chain has TRBV2 and TRBJ2-1; perhaps TRBD1 as D (6 bases). Trimming pared 5 bases from V and 2 bases from J, leaving 10 bases between. The CDR3 runs to 14 residues. The germline V gene encodes CDR1 SNHLY and CDR2 FYNNEI. The CDR3 region has the DNA TGTGCCAGCAGTACGGGACATACCTACAATGAGCAGTTCTTC. Amino acid sequence: CASSTGHTYNEQFF.

The chain couples TRBV5-1 to TRBJ2-2; 10 positions agree with TRBD2. Trimming removed 3 bases from V and 0 bases from J; junction bases left unmatched: 14. The germline CDR1 and CDR2 sequences are SGHRS and YFSETQ. The CDR3 is 20 amino acids. This chain's CDR3 is CASSWPPTSGPGSNTGELFF. CDR3 bases: TGCGCCAGCAGCTGGCCCCCGACTAGCGGGCCGGGATCGAACACCGGGGAGCTGTTTTTT.